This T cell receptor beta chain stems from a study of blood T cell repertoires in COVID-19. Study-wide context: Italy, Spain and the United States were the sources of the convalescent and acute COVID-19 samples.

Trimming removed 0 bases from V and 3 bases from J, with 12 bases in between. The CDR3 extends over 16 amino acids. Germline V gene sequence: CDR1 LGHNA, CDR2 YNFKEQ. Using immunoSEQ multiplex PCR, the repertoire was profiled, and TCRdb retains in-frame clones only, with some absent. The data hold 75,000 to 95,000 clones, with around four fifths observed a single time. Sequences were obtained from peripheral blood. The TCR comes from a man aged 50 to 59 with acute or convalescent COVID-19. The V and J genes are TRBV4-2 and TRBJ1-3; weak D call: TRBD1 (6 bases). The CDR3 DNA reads TGTGCCAGCAGCCAAGATCTCGACAGGAATGGAAACACCATATATTTT. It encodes CASSQDLDRNGNTIYF.